This TCR beta chain was captured in a study of beta chain features in type 1 diabetes. This clone was counted a few times. Since all of the isolated RNA was reverse transcribed, expressed TCRB transcripts were what got sequenced. Sequencing used immunoSEQ multiplex PCR; TCRdb keeps in-frame clones, though not all of them. In the table there are hundreds of thousands of clones, about 10% of which are singletons. The CDR3 runs 15 residues. Germline values: CDR1 KGHSH, CDR2 LQKENI. J was trimmed by 1 base and V by 3 bases; bases with no gene match: 5. By way of CD45RO/CCR7/CD25/CD127/CD95/CD27, the CD4+ regulatory, stem cell-like memory, central memory and naive cells were sorted.

The chain links TRBV18 to TRBJ2-5, with TRBD1 matching over 7 bases. Sample: naive CD4+ T cells from blood. This TCR was recovered from a woman between 18 and 29 years old in good health. The CDR3 DNA is TGTGCCAGCTCACCGATTACAGGGGCCCAAGAGACCCAGTACTTC. It encodes CASSPITGAQETQYF.